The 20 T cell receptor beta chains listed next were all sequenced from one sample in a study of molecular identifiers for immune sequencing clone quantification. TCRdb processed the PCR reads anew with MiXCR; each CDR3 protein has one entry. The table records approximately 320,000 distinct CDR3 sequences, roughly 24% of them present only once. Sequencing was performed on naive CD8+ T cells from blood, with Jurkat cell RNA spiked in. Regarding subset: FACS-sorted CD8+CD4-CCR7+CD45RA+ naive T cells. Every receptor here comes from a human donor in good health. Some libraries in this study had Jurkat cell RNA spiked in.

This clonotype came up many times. CDR3 sequence (DNA): TGTGCCAGCAGCTTAGGTTCGGATTTAACCAAAAACATTCAGTACTTC. This encodes CASSLGSDLTKNIQYF. The chain employs TRBV7-9 and TRBJ2-4, with no clear D. Germline CDR1 and CDR2: SEHNR and FQNEAQ (reference sequence). Trimming stripped 1 base from V and 2 bases from J, with 12 bases between. The CDR3 covers 16 residues. The whole variable domain, remainder taken from reference TRBV7-9 and TRBJ2-4, is DTGVSQNPRHKITKRGQNVTFRCDPISEHNRLYWYRQTLGQGPEFLTYFQNEAQLEKSRLLSDRFSAERPKGSFSTLEIQRTEQGDSAMYLCASSLGSDLTKNIQYFGAGTRLSVL.

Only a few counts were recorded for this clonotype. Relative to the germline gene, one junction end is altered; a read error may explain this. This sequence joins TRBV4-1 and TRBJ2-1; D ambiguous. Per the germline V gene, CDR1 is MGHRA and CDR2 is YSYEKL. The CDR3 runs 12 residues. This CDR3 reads CAGSQDMREQFF. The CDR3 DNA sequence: TGCGCCGGCAGCCAAGATATGAGAGAGCAGTTCTTC.

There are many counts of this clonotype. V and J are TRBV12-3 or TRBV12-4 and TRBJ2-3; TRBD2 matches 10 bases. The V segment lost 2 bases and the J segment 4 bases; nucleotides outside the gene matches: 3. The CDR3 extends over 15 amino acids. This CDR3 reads CASSLSGGAADTQYF. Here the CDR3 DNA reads TGTGCCAGCAGTTTAAGCGGGGGGGCGGCAGATACGCAGTATTTT.

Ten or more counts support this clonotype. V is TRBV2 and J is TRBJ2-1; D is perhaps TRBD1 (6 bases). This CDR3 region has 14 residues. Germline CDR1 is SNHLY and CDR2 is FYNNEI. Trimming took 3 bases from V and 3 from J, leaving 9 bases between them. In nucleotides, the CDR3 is TGTGCCAGCAGTGACTGGACAGACTACAATGAGCAGTTCTTC. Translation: CASSDWTDYNEQFF.

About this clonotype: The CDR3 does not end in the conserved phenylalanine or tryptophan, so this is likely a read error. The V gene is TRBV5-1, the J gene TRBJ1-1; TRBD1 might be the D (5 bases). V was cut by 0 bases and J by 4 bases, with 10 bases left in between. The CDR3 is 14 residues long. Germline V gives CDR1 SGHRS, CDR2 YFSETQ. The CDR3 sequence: CASSLAGATTEAFS. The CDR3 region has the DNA TGCGCCAGCAGCTTGGCCGGGGCGACCACTGAAGCTTTCTCT.

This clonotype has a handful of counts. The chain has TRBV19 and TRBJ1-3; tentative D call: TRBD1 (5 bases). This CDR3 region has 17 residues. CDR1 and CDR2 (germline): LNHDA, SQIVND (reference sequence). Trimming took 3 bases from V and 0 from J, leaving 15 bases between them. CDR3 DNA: TGTGCCAGTAGTATCGGGCAGGGTTATGGCTCTGGAAACACCATATATTTT. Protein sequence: CASSIGQGYGSGNTIYF. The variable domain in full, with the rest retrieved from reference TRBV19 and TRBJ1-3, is DGGITQSPKYLFRKEGQNVTLSCEQNLNHDAMYWYRQDPGQGLRLIYYSQIVNDFQKGDIAEGYSVSREKKESFPLTVTSAQKNPTAFYLCASSIGQGYGSGNTIYFGEGSWLTVV.

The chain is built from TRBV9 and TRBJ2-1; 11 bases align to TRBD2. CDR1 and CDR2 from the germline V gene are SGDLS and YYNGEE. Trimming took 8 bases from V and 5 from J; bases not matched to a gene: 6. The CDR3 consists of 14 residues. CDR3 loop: CASGLAGADNEQFF. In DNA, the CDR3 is TGTGCCAGTGGACTAGCGGGTGCCGACAATGAGCAGTTCTTC.

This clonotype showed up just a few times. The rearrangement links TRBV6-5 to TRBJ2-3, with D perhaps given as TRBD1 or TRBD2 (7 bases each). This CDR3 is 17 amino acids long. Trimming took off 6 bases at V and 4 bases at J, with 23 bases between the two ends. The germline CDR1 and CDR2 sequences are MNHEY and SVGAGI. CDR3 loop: CASSPFFGGQGADTQYF. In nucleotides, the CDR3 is TGTGCCAGCAGCCCATTTTTCGGGGGGCAGGGGGCAGATACGCAGTATTTT.

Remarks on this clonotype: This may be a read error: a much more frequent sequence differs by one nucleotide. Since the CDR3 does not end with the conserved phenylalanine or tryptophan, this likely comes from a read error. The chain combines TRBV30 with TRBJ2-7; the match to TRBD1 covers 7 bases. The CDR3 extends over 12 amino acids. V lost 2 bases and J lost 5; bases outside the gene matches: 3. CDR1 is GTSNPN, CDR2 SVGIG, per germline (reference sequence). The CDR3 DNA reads TGTGCCTGGAGTTACGGACAGGACGAGCAGTACCTC. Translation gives CAWSYGQDEQYL.

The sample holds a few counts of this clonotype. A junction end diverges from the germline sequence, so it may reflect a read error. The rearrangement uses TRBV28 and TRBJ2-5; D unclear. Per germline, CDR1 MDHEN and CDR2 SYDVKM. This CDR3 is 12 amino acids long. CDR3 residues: CASSSTEEAQYF. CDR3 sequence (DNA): TGTGCCAGCAGTTCCACGGAAGAGGCCCAGTACTTC.

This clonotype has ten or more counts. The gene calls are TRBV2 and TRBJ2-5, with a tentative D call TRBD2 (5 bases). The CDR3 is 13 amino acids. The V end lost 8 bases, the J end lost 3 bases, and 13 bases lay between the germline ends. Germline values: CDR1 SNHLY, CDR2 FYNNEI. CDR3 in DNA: TGTGCCAGCTCGGGGTACGGGGAAGAGACCCAGTACTTC. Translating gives CASSGYGEETQYF. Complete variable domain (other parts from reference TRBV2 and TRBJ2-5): EPEVTQTPSHQVTQMGQEVILRCVPISNHLYFYWYRQILGQKVEFLVSFYNNEISEKSEIFDDQFSVERPDGSNFTLKIRSTKLEDSAMYFCASSGYGEETQYFGPGTRLLVL.

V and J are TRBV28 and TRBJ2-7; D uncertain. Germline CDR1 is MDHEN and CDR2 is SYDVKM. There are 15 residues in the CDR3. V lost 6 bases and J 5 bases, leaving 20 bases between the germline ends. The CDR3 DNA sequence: TGTGCCAGCAGCTCCAGGCCTGCCGTCCACCACGAGCAGTACTTC. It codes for CASSSRPAVHHEQYF. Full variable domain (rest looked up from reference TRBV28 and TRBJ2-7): DVKVTQSSRYLVKRTGEKVFLECVQDMDHENMFWYRQDPGLGLRLIYFSYDVKMKEKGDIPEGYSVSREKKERFSLILESASTNQTSMYLCASSSRPAVHHEQYFGPGTRLTVT.

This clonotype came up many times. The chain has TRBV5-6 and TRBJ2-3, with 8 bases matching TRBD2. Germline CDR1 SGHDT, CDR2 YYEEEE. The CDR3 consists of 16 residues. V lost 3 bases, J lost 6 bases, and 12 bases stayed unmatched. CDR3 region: CASSSGTRGLLDTQYF. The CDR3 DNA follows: TGTGCCAGCAGCTCAGGGACTAGAGGGCTTCTGGATACGCAGTATTTT.

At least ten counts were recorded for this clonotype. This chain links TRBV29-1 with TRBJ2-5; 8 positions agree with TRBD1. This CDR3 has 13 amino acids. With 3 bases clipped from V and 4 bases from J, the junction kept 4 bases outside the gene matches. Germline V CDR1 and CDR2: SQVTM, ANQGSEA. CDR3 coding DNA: TGCAGCGTTGATGACAGGGGCGGAGAGACCCAGTACTTC. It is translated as CSVDDRGGETQYF.

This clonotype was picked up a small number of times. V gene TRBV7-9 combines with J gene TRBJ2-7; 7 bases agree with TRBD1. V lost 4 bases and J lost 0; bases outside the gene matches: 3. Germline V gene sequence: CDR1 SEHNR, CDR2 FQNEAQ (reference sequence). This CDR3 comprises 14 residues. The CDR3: CASSSDRASYEQYF. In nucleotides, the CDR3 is TGTGCCAGCAGCTCCGACAGGGCCTCCTACGAGCAGTACTTC.

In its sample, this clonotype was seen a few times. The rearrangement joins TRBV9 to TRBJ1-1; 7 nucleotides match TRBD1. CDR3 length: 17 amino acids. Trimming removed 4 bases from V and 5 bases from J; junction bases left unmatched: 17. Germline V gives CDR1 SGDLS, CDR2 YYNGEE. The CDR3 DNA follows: TGTGCCAGCAGCCCAGTGGGACAGCAAGGCCCGGGGACTGAAGCTTTCTTT. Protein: CASSPVGQQGPGTEAFF.

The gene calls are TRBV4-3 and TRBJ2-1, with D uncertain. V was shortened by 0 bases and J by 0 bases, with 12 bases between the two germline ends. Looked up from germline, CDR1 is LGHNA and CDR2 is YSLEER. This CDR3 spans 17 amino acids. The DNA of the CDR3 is TGCGCCAGCAGCCAAGATCTAAGACACAGCTCCTACAATGAGCAGTTCTTC. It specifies CASSQDLRHSSYNEQFF.

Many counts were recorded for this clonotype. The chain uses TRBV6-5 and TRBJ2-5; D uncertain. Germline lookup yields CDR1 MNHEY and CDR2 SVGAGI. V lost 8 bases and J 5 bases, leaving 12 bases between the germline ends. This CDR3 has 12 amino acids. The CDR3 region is CASGWALETQYF. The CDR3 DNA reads TGTGCCAGCGGATGGGCTCTCGAGACCCAGTACTTC.

This CDR3 is CANDGGGLYGYTF. The CDR3, as DNA: TGTGCCAACGACGGAGGGGGGCTCTATGGCTACACCTTC. V and J are TRBV2 and TRBJ1-2; tentative D call: TRBD1 (6 bases). Germline V gene sequence: CDR1 SNHLY, CDR2 FYNNEI. The CDR3 contains 13 residues. V dropped 10 bases and J dropped 4 bases, with 16 bases sitting between them.

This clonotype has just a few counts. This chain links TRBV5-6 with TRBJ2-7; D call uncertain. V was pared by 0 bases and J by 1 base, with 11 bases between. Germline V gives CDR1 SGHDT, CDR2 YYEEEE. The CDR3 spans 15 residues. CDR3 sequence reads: CASSLGDPWSYEQYF. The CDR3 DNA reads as TGTGCCAGCAGCTTGGGGGATCCATGGTCCTACGAGCAGTACTTC.